This T cell receptor (beta chain) emerged from a study of blood T cells in healthy people across ages. Sample-barcoded 5' priming and a J-beta primer mix drove a second PCR of roughly 6 to 12 cycles. TCRdb reanalysed the 5' RACE reads using MiXCR and keeps one entry per CDR3 protein. The top ten hold just over 4% of the sample, which has 1.5 million to 1.8 million distinct CDR3 sequences, roughly two fifths seen once. The CDR3 is 13 amino acids. Germline V lookup: CDR1 DFQATT, CDR2 SNEGSKA (reference sequence). J gave up 6 bases and V 5 bases, and 10 bases lay outside the gene matches. This receptor was obtained from a woman between 18 and 29 years old in good health. The sequenced material came from blood. J is TRBJ2-7 and V is TRBV20-1, with 7 bases matching TRBD2. The CDR3 DNA follows: TGCAGTGCTGTTCGACTAGCCCCTAGCGAGCAGTACTTC. Translating it yields CSAVRLAPSEQYF.